This TCR beta chain was sequenced for a study of blood T cell repertoires in COVID-19. Participants came from roughly 23 US areas, aged roughly 18 to 95 years. Exposed participants came across a COVID-19 case within 2 weeks before study entry. Data came from immunoSEQ multiplex PCR; TCRdb stores just in-frame clones and leaves some out. This table holds tens of thousands of clones, more than 55% found once. CDR1 and CDR2 (germline): SGHVS, FQNEAQ. J lost 3 bases, V lost 5 bases, and 5 bases had no gene match. The CDR3 loop spans 14 amino acids. The sample holds a few counts of this clone. The sample was PBMCs or T cells enriched from blood (not recorded which). The chain uses TRBV7-8 and TRBJ2-7, with 9 bases fitting TRBD1. The origin of this receptor is a woman aged 55-75 years who had been exposed to COVID-19. CDR3 nucleotides: TGTGCCAGCAGCCCGACAGGGGGGGACTACGAGCAGTACTTC. Translating gives CASSPTGGDYEQYF.